This T cell receptor (beta chain) was sequenced during a study of cytomegalovirus exposure and HLA in healthy donors. Study-wide points: When a later analysis compared HLA-associated TCR beta chains with equally common others, the HLA-associated chains turned out to be more clonally expanded and to have lower generation probabilities. In a later analysis, TCR beta V- and J-gene trimming was associated with a missense DCLRE1C variant. The number of N-insertions in an Asian-associated ancestry cluster was reportedly below the roughly 660-donor mean in a later analysis.

Primers included in the PCR were 60 Vbeta and 13 Jbeta primers. The repertoire was sequenced with immunoSEQ multiplex PCR; TCRdb's copy has only in-frame clones and lacks some. The sample holds under 200,000 clones, over 75% seen once. CDR3 length: 12 amino acids. V lost 8 bases and J 5 bases, leaving 8 bases between the germline ends. Germline-derived CDR1 and CDR2 are SGHDT and YYEEEE. The table lists this clone with a few counts. No antigen is known for it. V gene TRBV5-6 combines with J gene TRBJ2-6, with a tentative D call TRBD1 (6 bases). The specimen sequenced was PBMCs. The TCR sequence derives from a woman younger than 45 in good health and CMV-seronegative. CDR3 protein: CASGDRANVLTF. The DNA of the CDR3 is TGTGCCAGTGGGGACAGGGCCAACGTCCTGACTTTC.